The 30 T cell receptor beta chains reported below all come from one sample, sequenced in a study of blood T cells in healthy people across ages. The use of a sample-barcoded 5' primer and a J-beta primer mix characterized a second PCR of 7 to 11 cycles. TCRdb called the 5' RACE reads again in MiXCR, with one record for every CDR3 protein. This table holds around 650,000 distinct CDR3 sequences, less than 40% found once. Source material: blood. The receptor set was obtained from a woman aged 80 or over in good health.

This chain connects TRBV6-5 to TRBJ2-7; 9 bases map to TRBD2. CDR3 length: 14 residues. V trimming: 5 bases; J trimming: 6 bases; junction bases outside the gene matches: 8. Germline CDR1 MNHEY, CDR2 SVGAGI. CDR3 amino acids: CASSRAGLALEQYF. DNA of the CDR3: TGTGCCAGCAGTCGAGCGGGACTAGCCCTCGAGCAGTACTTC.

The J gene is TRBJ2-3, the V gene TRBV2; 9 positions match TRBD2. The germline V gene has CDR1 SNHLY and CDR2 FYNNEI. The CDR3 is 16 residues long. V shed 4 bases, J shed 8 bases, and the junction held 13 bases outside the gene matches. CDR3 coding DNA: TGTGCCAGCAGTGTGATGGGCGGGGGGGCGTTAGGTACGCAGTATTTT. Amino acids: CASSVMGGGALGTQYF.

This clonotype was counted only a few times. It may be a read error: a sequence one base away is much more abundant. This rearrangement joins TRBV28 to TRBJ2-7; 9 bases agree with TRBD1. The V gene end was trimmed by 6 bases and the J gene end by 7 bases; junction bases not matched to a gene: 13. Germline V CDR1 and CDR2: MDHEN, SYDVKM. This CDR3 spans 15 amino acids. Here the CDR3 DNA reads TGTGCCAGCAGGCCTCCGGGACAGGGTTTGAGTGAGCAGTACTTC. Protein sequence: CASRPPGQGLSEQYF.

The chain is built from TRBV18 and TRBJ2-1; TRBD1 is a possible D gene (5 bases). Germline CDR1 is KGHSH and CDR2 is LQKENI. The CDR3 length is 16 residues. Trimming pared 2 bases from V and 5 bases from J, leaving 16 bases between. The CDR3 coding sequence is TGTGCCAGCTCACCAGGGGTCTCCTTAGGGGACAATGAGCAGTTCTTC. This codes for CASSPGVSLGDNEQFF.

This clonotype showed up many times. This chain joins TRBV7-2 and TRBJ2-3, with 8 bases identical to TRBD2. Trimming cost V 3 bases and J 4 bases; bases outside gene matches: 6. The CDR3 has 15 amino acids. Germline V lookup: CDR1 SGHTA, CDR2 FQGNSA. The CDR3 protein is CASSFPGLGADTQYF. In DNA form, the CDR3 reads TGTGCCAGCAGCTTCCCGGGACTAGGGGCAGATACGCAGTATTTT.

In this sample, this clonotype turned up many times. This chain joins TRBV24-1 and TRBJ2-3; TRBD1 is a possible D gene (5 bases). The ends were cut back, 3 bases at V and 3 bases at J, with 12 bases in the middle. This CDR3 has 15 amino acids. Looked up from germline, CDR1 is KGHDR and CDR2 is SFDVKD. This chain's CDR3 is CATSDTGHGTDTQYF. The CDR3 DNA follows: TGTGCCACCAGTGATACAGGACACGGTACAGATACGCAGTATTTT.

The chain has TRBV28 and TRBJ1-1; D call uncertain. Trimming left V 8 bases short and J 5 bases short, with 6 bases between. CDR3 size: 10 residues. CDR1 is MDHEN and CDR2 is SYDVKM in the germline V gene. In nucleotides, the CDR3 is TGTGCCAGCGGAATTACTGAAGCTTTCTTT. This gives the protein CASGITEAFF. The entire variable domain, with the rest obtained from reference TRBV28 and TRBJ1-1, is as follows: DVKVTQSSRYLVKRTGEKVFLECVQDMDHENMFWYRQDPGLGLRLIYFSYDVKMKEKGDIPEGYSVSREKKERFSLILESASTNQTSMYLCASGITEAFFGQGTRLTVV.

This clonotype was counted ten times or more. The chain joins TRBV7-3 to TRBJ2-3; 14 bases are shared with TRBD2. With V trimmed by 5 bases and J by 9 bases, 4 bases remained unmatched. Germline loops: CDR1 SGHTA, CDR2 FQGTGA. This CDR3 comprises 14 residues. CDR3: CASSPRTSGGTQYF. The CDR3 nucleotides read TGTGCCAGCAGCCCGCGGACTAGCGGGGGGACGCAGTATTTT.

This clonotype was recorded many times. The rearrangement joins TRBV7-2 to TRBJ2-1; D possibly corresponds to TRBD1 (5 bases). The CDR3 has 15 amino acids. The germline CDR1 and CDR2 sequences are SGHTA and FQGNSA. Trimming cost V 5 bases and J 5 bases, with 16 bases left between them. The CDR3 is CASSLFWGSNNEQFF. CDR3 nucleotide sequence: TGTGCCAGCAGCCTCTTTTGGGGCTCGAACAATGAGCAGTTCTTC.

The V call is TRBV12-3 or TRBV12-4, the J call TRBJ2-3; possibly TRBD2 for D (6 bases). With 4 bases removed from V and 13 bases from J, the gap between germline ends came to 24 bases. The CDR3 extends over 15 amino acids. Here the CDR3 reads CASSSGLASTDAEYF. CDR3 sequence (DNA): TGTGCCAGCAGTTCTGGCCTAGCGAGCACAGATGCGGAGTATTTT.

In its sample, this clonotype was seen a few times. This rearrangement joins TRBV5-6 to TRBJ2-7; 8 nucleotides agree with TRBD1. The J call may be faulty, since TRBJ2-5 better matches the DNA end. Germline V gene data show CDR1 as SGHDT and CDR2 as YYEEEE. The CDR3 extends over 15 amino acids. CDR3 DNA: TGTGCCAGCAGCTTGGTTTGGCAGGGGGCGGGGACCCAGTACTTC. This translates into CASSLVWQGAGTQYF.

The CDR3 bases are TGCGCCAGCAGCTTGGCAGAGCTAGCGGCATACAATGAGCAGTTCTTC. This codes for CASSLAELAAYNEQFF. V and J are TRBV5-1 and TRBJ2-1, with 7 bases that match TRBD2. CDR3 length equals 16 residues. V lost 0 bases to trimming and J lost 4 bases; unmatched junction nucleotides: 7. Per the germline V gene, CDR1 is SGHRS and CDR2 is YFSETQ.

Many counts were recorded for this clonotype. This chain connects TRBV6-5 to TRBJ2-7; TRBD1 might be the D (6 bases). Germline CDR1 MNHEY, CDR2 SVGAGI. The V gene lost 6 bases and the J gene lost 7 bases, with 25 bases spanning the gap. The CDR3 extends over 16 amino acids. CDR3 residues: CASRQKPQGLLQEQYF. CDR3 coding DNA: TGTGCCAGCAGGCAAAAGCCACAGGGTCTCCTCCAGGAGCAGTACTTC.

This clonotype was counted between two and nine times. The chain uses TRBV7-2 and TRBJ2-7; D remains unclear. The ends were cut back, 3 bases at V and 7 bases at J, with 13 bases in the middle. The CDR3 consists of 13 residues. Germline loops: CDR1 SGHTA, CDR2 FQGNSA. In nucleotides, the CDR3 is TGTGCCAGCAGCTTGACGATGCTGTGGGAGCAGTACTTC. Protein sequence: CASSLTMLWEQYF.

This clonotype appeared many times. The chain joins TRBV6-6 to TRBJ2-7; D may be TRBD1 or TRBD2 (5 bases each). In germline, CDR1 is MNHNY, CDR2 SVGAGI (reference sequence). The CDR3 is made up of 12 amino acids. Between the trimmed V and J ends, which lost 6 bases and 11 bases, there was a span of 17 bases. This CDR3 reads CASRGTQIWEYF. The CDR3 DNA follows: TGTGCCAGCAGAGGGACCCAGATTTGGGAGTACTTC.

This clonotype was observed a few times. CDR3 amino acids: CATSKPTHDEAFF. CDR3 DNA: TGTGCCACCAGCAAACCGACTCATGACGAAGCTTTCTTT. The chain links TRBV15 to TRBJ1-1, with D unresolved. This CDR3 contains 13 residues. Deletions cut 4 bases from V and 8 bases from J, with 14 bases between. The germline V gene has CDR1 LNHNV and CDR2 YYDKDF (reference sequence).

About this clonotype itself: A junction boundary mismatches the germline segment, possibly from a read error. V and J are TRBV28 and TRBJ2-7, with unresolved D. The CDR3 length is 15 residues. Per the germline V gene, CDR1 is MDHEN and CDR2 is SYDVKM. CDR3 protein: CASSVPIVPYNEQYF. The CDR3 bases are TGTGCTAGCAGTGTACCTATCGTCCCCTACAATGAGCAGTACTTC. The full variable domain, its missing parts supplied by reference TRBV28 and TRBJ2-7, is DVKVTQSSRYLVKRTGEKVFLECVQDMDHENMFWYRQDPGLGLRLIYFSYDVKMKEKGDIPEGYSVSREKKERFSLILESASTNQTSMYLCASSVPIVPYNEQYFGPGTRLTVT.

A remark on this clonotype: A much larger clone is a single base away; this may be a read error. The conserved phenylalanine or tryptophan normally closing the CDR3 is absent here, so this likely arose from a read error. The chain couples TRBV4-2 to TRBJ2-7; TRBD2 matches 11 bases. The CDR3 extends over 16 amino acids. J gave up 5 bases and V 0 bases, and 6 bases lay outside the gene matches. Looked up from germline, CDR1 is LGHNA and CDR2 is YNFKEQ. CDR3 DNA sequence: TGTGCCAGCAGCCAAGAGATAGCGGGGGGGCCCCACGAGCAGTACTAC. It is translated as CASSQEIAGGPHEQYY.

Concerning this clonotype: A much larger clone lies one base from this, so it may be a read error. The rearrangement links TRBV6-5 to TRBJ1-1; 7 bases fit TRBD1. V trimming: 2 bases; J trimming: 1 base; junction bases outside the gene matches: 1. Germline V lookup: CDR1 MNHEY, CDR2 SVGAGI. The CDR3 extends over 14 amino acids. In nucleotides, the CDR3 is TGTGCCAGCAGTTACGGACAGGAGAACACTGAAGCTTTCTTT. This sequence encodes CASSYGQENTEAFF.

This clonotype was detected a few times. At one boundary the junction diverges from the germline segment, which might be a read error. V and J are TRBV7-7 and TRBJ2-2; no definite D call. The CDR3 has 14 residues. The germline V gene has CDR1 SSHAT and CDR2 FNYEAQ (reference sequence). The CDR3 sequence: CASSQEIGTGELFF. CDR3 coding DNA: TGTGCTAGCAGCCAGGAGATCGGGACCGGGGAGCTGTTTTTT.

The chain is built from TRBV20-1 and TRBJ1-6; 7 bases align to TRBD1. V gave up 7 bases and J gave up 0 bases; unmatched junction bases: 6. CDR3 length: 15 residues. Germline CDR1 reads DFQATT; CDR2 reads SNEGSKA (reference sequence). The CDR3 region is CSVTGARSYNSPLHF. In DNA form, the CDR3 reads TGCAGTGTTACAGGGGCCCGCTCCTATAATTCACCCCTCCACTTT.

A remark on this clonotype: Germline and junction disagree at one end, which may indicate a read error. The chain carries TRBV7-3 and TRBJ1-1; maybe TRBD1 (6 bases). The CDR3 spans 16 residues. CDR1 is SGHTA and CDR2 is FQGTGA in the germline V gene. CDR3 sequence reads: CTSSFQIGQMNTEAFF. The CDR3 bases are TGTACCAGCAGCTTCCAGATAGGACAGATGAACACTGAAGCTTTCTTT.

This clonotype was picked up a small number of times. Since a much larger clone is just one base distant, this may be a read error. The rearrangement uses TRBV12-3 or TRBV12-4 and TRBJ2-5; TRBD1 matches at 8 bases. The CDR3 extends over 15 amino acids. V was pared by 1 base and J by 5 bases, with 6 bases of the junction left unmatched. This CDR3 reads CASSLEQGVEETQYF. The CDR3 nucleotides are TGTGCCAGCAGTTTAGAACAGGGGGTAGAGGAGACCCAGTACTTC.

This clonotype was seen at least ten times. The V call is TRBV20-1, the J call TRBJ1-1, with TRBD1 identical over 8 bases. J lost 7 bases, V lost 6 bases, and 7 bases had no gene match. This CDR3 comprises 12 residues. Germline V gene data show CDR1 as DFQATT and CDR2 as SNEGSKA (reference sequence). The CDR3 loop is CSAPGTGHEAFF. The DNA for the CDR3 is TGCAGTGCACCAGGGACAGGCCATGAAGCTTTCTTT.

This clonotype has a count of ten or more. The V call is TRBV12-3 or TRBV12-4, the J call TRBJ2-1; 8 positions match TRBD2. The CDR3 has 15 amino acids. The J segment lost 9 bases and the V segment lost 6 bases, leaving 13 bases of the junction unmatched. The DNA for the CDR3 is TGTGCCAGCAGACCCTCAGGCGGGGGGTCCACTGAGCAGTTCTTC. As protein: CASRPSGGGSTEQFF.

V and J are TRBV20-1 and TRBJ2-5; D is unclear. The CDR3 is made up of 13 amino acids. In germline, CDR1 is DFQATT, CDR2 SNEGSKA (reference sequence). V lost 1 base and J 1 base, leaving 7 bases between the germline ends. CDR3 sequence (DNA): TGCAGTGCTAGAGGCCGGAGCCAAGAGACCCAGTACTTC. This encodes CSARGRSQETQYF.

The sample holds a few counts of this clonotype. The rearrangement links TRBV12-3 or TRBV12-4 to TRBJ2-2; 9 bases are a match to TRBD1. The CDR3 loop spans 15 amino acids. V gave up 3 bases and J gave up 5 bases; unmatched junction bases: 4. CDR3 nucleotides: TGTGCCAGCAGTTTGGTTGGGACAGGGACCGGGGAGCTGTTTTTT. This translates into CASSLVGTGTGELFF.

This clonotype was seen a few times. Being one base from a much bigger clone, this may be a read error. J is TRBJ2-1 and V is TRBV20-1; 14 bases fit TRBD2. The CDR3 runs 14 residues. Germline CDR1 reads DFQATT; CDR2 reads SNEGSKA (reference sequence). Trimming removed 6 bases from V and 13 bases from J; junction bases left unmatched: 11. In DNA form, the CDR3 reads TGCAGTGCCAGACTAGCGGGGGGGCTTGAGACCCAGTTCTTC. Translation gives CSARLAGGLETQFF.

The rearrangement uses TRBV7-8 and TRBJ2-4; 11 bases agree with TRBD2. This CDR3 has 16 amino acids. Germline V gene sequence: CDR1 SGHVS, CDR2 FQNEAQ. Trimming at V came to 5 bases and at J to 10 bases, leaving 13 bases not matched to a gene. The DNA for the CDR3 is TGTGCCAGCAGCCTAGGGGCTAGCGGGGGGTCCCGAATTCAGTACTTC. Its protein is CASSLGASGGSRIQYF.

This clonotype was detected many times. The chain links TRBV9 to TRBJ2-7; TRBD1 matches 8 bases. CDR1 SGDLS and CDR2 YYNGEE come from the germline V gene. The CDR3 is 15 residues long. V shed 4 bases, J shed 4 bases, and the junction held 10 bases outside the gene matches. Written as DNA, the CDR3 is TGTGCCAGCAGCAAAACCGGACAGGGATTATACGAGCAGTACTTC. It translates to CASSKTGQGLYEQYF.